This is a list of T cell receptor beta chains from one sample in a study of blood T cell repertoires in COVID-19. Clones were read by immunoSEQ multiplex PCR, and TCRdb kept only the in-frame ones, dropping some. This repertoire shows hundreds of thousands of clones, about 87% found once; its top ten account for 10% to 15%. The sequenced sample was peripheral blood. These receptors were taken from a woman aged 50 to 60 with COVID-19, enrolled during active disease. CDR3s include the opening cysteine and the closing phenylalanine or tryptophan. The D gene is left open where the match is weak. The size field is filled for only some rows; it gives once, few, many or a size class.

TRBV2	.	.	TRBJ2-4	TGTGCCAGCAGTGAATGGGCAGGGGGGAAAAACATTCAGTACTTC	CASSEWAGGKNIQYF
TRBV11-3	.	.	TRBJ2-2	TGTGCCAGCAGCTTTGAGGAGTACACCGGGGAGCTGTTTTTT	CASSFEEYTGELFF
TRBV28	TRBD2	.	TRBJ2-7	TGTGCCAGCAGTTTACTAGCGGGGGGCCGGGACGAGCAGTACTTC	CASSLLAGGRDEQYF
TRBV7-2	TRBD2	once	TRBJ2-1	TGTGCCAGCAGGACTCGGGGGGACTCCTACAATGAGCAGTTCTTC	CASRTRGDSYNEQFF
TRBV27	.	.	TRBJ1-2	TGTGCCAGCAGGTTTGGGGGCGAGGGCTACACCTTC	CASRFGGEGYTF
TRBV7-3	TRBD1	few	TRBJ2-1	TGTGCCAGCAGCCCGGGACAGGGGTCCAGTGAGCAGTTCTTC	CASSPGQGSSEQFF
TRBV6-5	TRBD1	.	TRBJ1-3	TGTGCCAGCAGCCGGACAGGGGACTCTGGAAACACCATATATTTT	CASSRTGDSGNTIYF
TRBV30	.	.	TRBJ2-1	TGTGCCTGGAGTGTAGGGGGGGCTAGCCCAATCCCCTACAATGAGCAGTTCTTC	CAWSVGGASPIPYNEQFF
TRBV28	.	.	TRBJ1-2	TGTGCCAGCAGCTCCCCGGGGGGGGCGAGCTATGGCTACACCTTC	CASSSPGGASYGYTF
TRBV30	.	.	TRBJ1-4	TGTGCCTGGAAGATGGAAGGGGATGAAAAACTGTTTTTT	CAWKMEGDEKLFF
TRBV5-6	.	.	TRBJ1-2	TGTGCCAGCAGCTCCTGGACAGCCCATGGCTACACCTTC	CASSSWTAHGYTF
TRBV4-1	TRBD1	once	TRBJ1-6	TGCGCCAGCAGCCCAGCGGAAGGGGCAGGGGGTTCACCCCTCCACTTT	CASSPAEGAGGSPLHF
TRBV25-1	TRBD1	.	TRBJ2-7	TGTGCCAGCAGTCACCGGGACAGGGGGTTTCTCCCCTACGAGCAGTACTTC	CASSHRDRGFLPYEQYF
TRBV3-1/TRBV3-2	TRBD1	.	TRBJ2-5	TGTGCCAGCAGCCAAGACCCTCCGGGACAGGGACTCCAAGAGACCCAGTACTTC	CASSQDPPGQGLQETQYF
TRBV14	.	.	TRBJ2-5	TGTGCCAGCCGACCTGCCGGGGGTGCCGGGGAGACCCAGTACTTC	CASRPAGGAGETQYF
TRBV30	.	.	TRBJ2-5	TGTGCCTGGAGTGACTACAGGGCCCAAGAGACCCAGTACTTC	CAWSDYRAQETQYF
TRBV12-3/TRBV12-4	.	.	TRBJ1-1	TGTGCCAGCAGATTCAGGTTGGAAGCTTTCTTT	CASRFRLEAFF
TRBV6-5	.	.	TRBJ1-4	TGTGCCAGCAGTTACCAGGGGTCAATAGATGAAAAACTGTTTTTT	CASSYQGSIDEKLFF
TRBV24-1	TRBD1	few	TRBJ1-5	TGTGCCACCAGTGACCCCGGGACAGGTATTAATCAGCCCCAGCATTTT	CATSDPGTGINQPQHF
TRBV28	TRBD1	.	TRBJ2-6	TGTGCCAGCAGTTACGCAGGACAGGGCAGCTCTGGGGCCAACGTCCTGACTTTC	CASSYAGQGSSGANVLTF
TRBV7-2	.	.	TRBJ1-2	TGTGCCAGCAGCCAAGGACGGGGCTATGGCTACACCTTC	CASSQGRGYGYTF
TRBV7-2	.	.	TRBJ2-7	TGTGCCAGCAGCTTAAGGGCGGGACCCTACGAGCAGTACTTC	CASSLRAGPYEQYF
TRBV28	TRBD1	.	TRBJ1-5	TGTGCCAGCAGTTCCGGGACAGCCTATAGCAATCAGCCCCAGCATTTT	CASSSGTAYSNQPQHF
TRBV6-5	TRBD1	.	TRBJ1-2	TGTGCCAGCAGAACAGGGGGTGGTGGCTACACCTTC	CASRTGGGGYTF
TRBV9	TRBD2	.	TRBJ2-7	TGTGCCAGCAGCCCTGGGACTAGCACTCAGCAGTACTTC	CASSPGTSTQQYF
TRBV5-1	.	.	TRBJ1-1	TGCGCCAGCAGCTTAGGACAACCCATGAACACTGAAGCTTTCTTT	CASSLGQPMNTEAFF
TRBV18	.	.	TRBJ1-1	TGTGCCAGCTCACCAAGGACAGAGGGGACTGAAGCTTTCTTT	CASSPRTEGTEAFF
TRBV7-9	.	.	TRBJ1-1	TGTGCCAGCAGCCCTCGCCTTTCACAGGCGACAATGAACACTGAAGCTTTCTTT	CASSPRLSQATMNTEAFF
TRBV6-5	TRBD1	.	TRBJ1-1	TGTGCCAGCAGTTACTCCGCTTTACAGGGGTTGACTGAAGCTTTCTTT	CASSYSALQGLTEAFF
TRBV5-1	TRBD1	.	TRBJ1-5	TGCGCCAGCAGCTTGGAGGACAGGCTCTATAGCAATCAGCCCCAGCATTTT	CASSLEDRLYSNQPQHF
TRBV9	.	.	TRBJ1-2	TGTGCCAGCAGCATATCGACAGAAGCTAACTATGGCTACACCTTC	CASSISTEANYGYTF
TRBV28	TRBD1	.	TRBJ1-5	TGTGCCAGCAGTTTGGGACAGGGGAATCAGCCCCAGCATTTT	CASSLGQGNQPQHF
TRBV30	.	.	TRBJ2-6	TGTGCCTGGAGTTTGGGAGTCTCTGGGGCCAACGTCCTGACTTTC	CAWSLGVSGANVLTF
TRBV19	.	once	TRBJ1-1	TGTGCCAGTAGTATTAAGCACCGATCTGAAGCTTTCTTT	CASSIKHRSEAFF
TRBV29-1	.	.	TRBJ1-1	TGCAGCGGATCGGTGAACACTGAAGCTTTCTTT	CSGSVNTEAFF
TRBV10-3	.	.	TRBJ1-2	TGTGCCATCAGTATTGTCAGCGATGCCATAGACTACACCTTC	CAISIVSDAIDYTF
TRBV2	TRBD2	.	TRBJ2-3	TGTGCCAGCAGTGAAGTGGGACTAGCAGACCTTACGCAGTATTTT	CASSEVGLADLTQYF